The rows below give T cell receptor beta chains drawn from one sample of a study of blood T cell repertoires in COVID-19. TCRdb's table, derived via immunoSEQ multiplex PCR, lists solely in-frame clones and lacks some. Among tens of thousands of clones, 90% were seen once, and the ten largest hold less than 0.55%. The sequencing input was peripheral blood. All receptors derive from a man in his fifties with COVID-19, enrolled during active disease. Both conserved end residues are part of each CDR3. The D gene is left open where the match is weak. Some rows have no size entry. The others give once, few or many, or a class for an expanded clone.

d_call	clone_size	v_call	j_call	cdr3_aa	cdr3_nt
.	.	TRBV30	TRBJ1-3	CAWSEGGAGNTIYF	TGTGCCTGGAGTGAGGGGGGGGCTGGAAACACCATATATTTT
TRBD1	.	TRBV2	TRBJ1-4	CASKKGQTNEKLFF	TGTGCCAGCAAAAAGGGACAGACGAATGAAAAACTGTTTTTT
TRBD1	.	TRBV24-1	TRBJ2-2	CATSDPTGGDTGELFF	TGTGCCACCAGTGATCCGACAGGGGGCGACACCGGGGAGCTGTTTTTT
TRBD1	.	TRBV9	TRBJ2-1	CASSVAHSPGQVSYNEQFF	TGTGCCAGCAGCGTAGCCCATAGCCCGGGACAGGTATCCTACAATGAGCAGTTCTTC
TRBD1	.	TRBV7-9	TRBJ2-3	CASSFIQGLITDTQYF	TGTGCCAGCAGCTTCATACAGGGGTTGATCACAGATACGCAGTATTTT
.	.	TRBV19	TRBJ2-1	CASLPSSGAYNEQFF	TGTGCCAGTCTCCCCTCGAGCGGAGCCTACAATGAGCAGTTCTTC
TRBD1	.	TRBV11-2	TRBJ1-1	CASSLANAGGITEAFF	TGTGCCAGCAGCTTAGCTAACGCAGGGGGTATCACTGAAGCTTTCTTT
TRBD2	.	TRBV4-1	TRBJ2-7	CASSLGTSGSYEQYF	TGCGCCAGCAGCCTCGGGACTAGCGGATCCTACGAGCAGTACTTC
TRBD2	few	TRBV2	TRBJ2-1	CASSETGLAVNEQFF	TGTGCCAGCAGTGAGACGGGACTAGCGGTCAATGAGCAGTTCTTC
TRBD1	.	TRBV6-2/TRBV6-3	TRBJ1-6	CASSYRAPGQGDSPLHF	TGTGCCAGCAGTTACCGAGCTCCGGGACAGGGAGACTCACCCCTCCACTTT
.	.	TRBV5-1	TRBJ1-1	CASSLTVVNTEAFF	TGCGCCAGCAGCTTGACAGTAGTGAACACTGAAGCTTTCTTT
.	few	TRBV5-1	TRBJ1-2	CASSPTGTSFNYGYTF	TGCGCCAGCAGCCCGACAGGAACCAGCTTTAACTATGGCTACACCTTC
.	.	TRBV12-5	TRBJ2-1	CASGFGLMNEQFF	TGTGCTAGTGGTTTTGGACTTATGAATGAGCAGTTCTTC
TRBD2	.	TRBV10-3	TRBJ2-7	CAISAFQRGQDEQYF	TGTGCCATCAGTGCCTTCCAGCGGGGGCAGGACGAGCAGTACTTC
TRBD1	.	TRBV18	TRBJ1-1	CASSPQGVENTEAFF	TGTGCCAGCTCACCCCAGGGGGTTGAGAACACTGAAGCTTTCTTT